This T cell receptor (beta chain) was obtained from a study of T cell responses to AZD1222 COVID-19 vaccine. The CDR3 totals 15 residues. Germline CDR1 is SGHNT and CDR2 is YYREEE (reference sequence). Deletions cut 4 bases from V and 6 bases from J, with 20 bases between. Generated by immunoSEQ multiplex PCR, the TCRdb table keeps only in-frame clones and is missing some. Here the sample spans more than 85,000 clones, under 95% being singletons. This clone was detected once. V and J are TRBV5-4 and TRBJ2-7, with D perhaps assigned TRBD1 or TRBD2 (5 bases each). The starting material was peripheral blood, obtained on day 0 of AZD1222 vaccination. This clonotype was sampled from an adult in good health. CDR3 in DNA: TGTGCCAGCAGCCCAGAGAGGCTAGAGGGGCTCGAGCAGTACTTC. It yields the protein CASSPERLEGLEQYF.